This is a list of T cell receptor beta chains from one sample in a study of blood T cell repertoires in COVID-19. Only in-frame clones appear in the TCRdb table, and some are missing; sequencing was by immunoSEQ multiplex PCR. The repertoire holds fewer than 14,000 clones, with over 65% as singletons. Sample: peripheral blood. These receptors were collected from a human donor in a cohort sampled during active COVID-19. CDR3s include the opening cysteine and the closing phenylalanine or tryptophan. The D gene is left open where the match is weak. Some rows mark clone size as missing; the rest say once, few, many or name a class of expanded clone.

abundance	v_gene	d_gene	len	j_gene	CDR3aa	CDR3nt
NA	TRBV11-2	NA	14	TRBJ1-2	CASSSTRHKNGYTF	TGTGCCAGCAGCTCCACACGACATAAGAATGGCTACACCTTC
NA	TRBV2	TRBD2	15	TRBJ2-3	CASSLLGLAGGLQYF	TGTGCCAGCAGTCTATTGGGACTAGCGGGAGGCCTTCAGTATTTT
few	TRBV7-8	NA	16	TRBJ1-6	CASSLETGQGNSPLHF	TGTGCCAGCAGCTTAGAAACAGGACAAGGGAATTCACCCCTCCACTTT
NA	TRBV27	NA	16	TRBJ1-5	CASSLWGSRGNQPQHF	TGTGCCAGCAGTTTATGGGGTTCGAGAGGGAATCAGCCCCAGCATTTT
NA	TRBV7-2	TRBD2	15	TRBJ2-1	CASSLVASGGGEQFF	TGTGCCAGCAGCTTAGTGGCTAGCGGGGGAGGTGAGCAGTTCTTC
NA	TRBV19	NA	16	TRBJ1-6	CASTRRGDSYNSPLHF	TGTGCCAGTACCAGACGGGGGGACTCCTATAATTCACCCCTCCACTTT
NA	TRBV7-9	TRBD2	15	TRBJ2-3	CASSFGGTSADTQYF	TGTGCCAGCAGCTTTGGAGGGACTAGCGCAGATACGCAGTATTTT
NA	TRBV19	NA	14	TRBJ1-2	CASSSPGSSYGYTF	TGTGCCAGTAGTAGCCCCGGGTCGAGCTATGGCTACACCTTC
NA	TRBV18	NA	13	TRBJ2-7	CASSPLRDYEQYF	TGTGCCAGCTCACCTCTTCGGGACTACGAGCAGTACTTC
once	TRBV20-1	NA	11	TRBJ1-2	CSARDDYGYTF	TGCAGTGCGCGGGACGACTATGGCTACACCTTC
few	TRBV2	NA	12	TRBJ1-2	CASSSTRGGYTF	TGTGCCAGCAGCTCCACCAGGGGCGGCTACACCTTC
NA	TRBV10-3	NA	17	TRBJ1-1	CAISESKGKRMNTEAFF	TGTGCCATCAGTGAGTCGAAGGGGAAGCGCATGAACACTGAAGCTTTCTTT
once	TRBV19	NA	13	TRBJ2-1	CATRLSSYNEQFF	TGTGCCACGAGGTTGAGCTCCTACAATGAGCAGTTCTTC
few	TRBV18	NA	15	TRBJ1-1	CASSPPTTVNTEAFF	TGTGCCAGCTCACCACCGACGACAGTGAACACTGAAGCTTTCTTT
NA	TRBV29-1	NA	13	TRBJ2-5	CSGNWAGQETQYF	TGCAGCGGTAATTGGGCGGGGCAAGAGACCCAGTACTTC
NA	TRBV7-3	NA	13	TRBJ1-3	CASRGDSGNTIYF	TGTGCCAGCAGAGGAGACTCTGGAAACACCATATATTTT
NA	TRBV7-9	NA	13	TRBJ1-6	CASSSGGQSPLHF	TGTGCCAGCAGCTCGGGGGGGCAATCACCCCTCCACTTT
NA	TRBV19	NA	15	TRBJ1-1	CASSPEQGFSTEAFF	TGTGCCAGTAGTCCCGAACAGGGTTTCAGCACTGAAGCTTTCTTT
NA	TRBV6-5	TRBD2	16	TRBJ2-5	CASSYIASGLRETQYF	TGTGCCAGCAGTTACATCGCTAGCGGGCTCCGGGAGACCCAGTACTTC
NA	TRBV3-1/TRBV3-2	NA	15	TRBJ1-5	CASSQGAAGGQPQHF	TGTGCCAGCAGCCAAGGTGCGGCAGGAGGTCAGCCCCAGCATTTT
NA	TRBV28	TRBD2	17	TRBJ2-5	CASSPLLAGGIGETQYF	TGTGCCAGCAGCCCGTTACTAGCGGGAGGGATCGGGGAGACCCAGTACTTC
NA	TRBV21-1	NA	18	TRBJ2-7	CASSKEVVTDREAYEQYF	TGTGCCAGCAGCAAAGAGGTGGTTACGGACAGGGAGGCCTACGAGCAGTACTTC
NA	TRBV19	TRBD1	15	TRBJ2-5	CASRKTGTAVETQYF	TGTGCCAGTAGAAAGACCGGGACAGCAGTAGAGACCCAGTACTTC
NA	TRBV7-9	NA	14	TRBJ2-2	CASRRDGNTGELFF	TGTGCCAGCAGGCGGGATGGAAACACCGGGGAGCTGTTTTTT
NA	TRBV21-1	NA	16	TRBJ2-3	CASSGLAGSSTDTQYF	TGTGCCAGCAGCGGATTAGCGGGTTCTAGCACAGATACGCAGTATTTT
NA	TRBV28	TRBD1	18	TRBJ1-2	CASSSSQGAQTLPYGYTF	TGTGCCAGCAGTTCCTCCCAGGGGGCGCAGACCCTTCCCTATGGCTACACCTTC
NA	TRBV28	TRBD1	15	TRBJ1-5	CASRPDRGLVQPQHF	TGTGCCAGCAGACCGGACAGGGGGCTTGTTCAGCCCCAGCATTTT
NA	TRBV3-1/TRBV3-2	TRBD2	15	TRBJ2-7	CASSQSGLVRYEQYF	TGTGCCAGCAGCCAAAGTGGACTAGTCCGCTACGAGCAGTACTTC
NA	TRBV7-9	NA	14	TRBJ2-7	CASSRGTGSGEQYF	TGTGCCAGCAGCCGAGGTACAGGGTCGGGCGAGCAGTACTTC
NA	TRBV27	NA	14	TRBJ2-7	CASRISQGLYEQYF	TGTGCCAGCAGAATTTCACAGGGCCTCTACGAGCAGTACTTC
few	TRBV5-1	NA	15	TRBJ2-7	CASSLKGGLSYEQYF	TGCGCCAGCAGCTTGAAAGGGGGTCTTTCCTACGAGCAGTACTTC
few	TRBV5-6	NA	16	TRBJ2-3	CASSFPYAAGADTQYF	TGTGCCAGCAGCTTCCCTTACGCGGCCGGAGCAGATACGCAGTATTTT
NA	TRBV6-1	TRBD1	18	TRBJ1-1	CASSEVGQGVGMNTEAFF	TGTGCCAGCAGTGAAGTGGGACAGGGAGTAGGGATGAACACTGAAGCTTTCTTT
NA	TRBV2	TRBD2	15	TRBJ2-4	CASSAETSGTNIQYF	TGTGCCAGCAGTGCGGAGACTAGCGGGACCAACATTCAGTACTTC
NA	TRBV21-1	NA	15	TRBJ2-7	CASSKEAGGSGEQYF	TGTGCCAGCAGCAAAGAGGCGGGAGGGAGTGGCGAGCAGTACTTC
NA	TRBV7-9	TRBD1	15	TRBJ1-1	CASSLGDRVNTEAFF	TGTGCCAGCAGCTTAGGCGACAGGGTGAACACTGAAGCTTTCTTT
once	TRBV19	TRBD1	14	TRBJ2-2	CASRLQGDTGELFF	TGTGCCAGTAGATTACAGGGGGACACCGGGGAGCTGTTTTTT
few	TRBV12-3/TRBV12-4	NA	13	TRBJ2-1	CASSLLVSNEQFF	TGTGCCAGCAGCCTACTAGTTTCCAATGAGCAGTTCTTC
NA	TRBV28	NA	11	TRBJ1-2	CASGVDYGYTF	TGTGCCAGCGGAGTGGACTATGGCTACACCTTC
NA	TRBV28	TRBD2	19	TRBJ2-7	CASSLPLLSSGGAGGEQYF	TGTGCCAGCAGTTTACCCCTACTGTCCAGCGGGGGCGCGGGGGGCGAGCAGTACTTC
NA	TRBV10-2	TRBD2	16	TRBJ2-2	CASSERPAGDFGELFF	TGCGCCAGCAGTGAGAGGCCAGCGGGAGATTTCGGGGAGCTGTTTTTT
NA	TRBV6-5	NA	13	TRBJ1-1	CASRSFGGSEAFF	TGTGCCAGCAGATCATTTGGCGGATCTGAAGCTTTCTTT
NA	TRBV7-2	NA	15	TRBJ1-5	CASSPDRGRGEPQHF	TGTGCCAGCAGCCCCGACCGGGGGAGGGGTGAGCCCCAGCATTTT
NA	TRBV7-9	NA	15	TRBJ2-1	CASSHRVSSYNEQFF	TGTGCCAGCAGCCATAGAGTTAGCTCCTACAATGAGCAGTTCTTC